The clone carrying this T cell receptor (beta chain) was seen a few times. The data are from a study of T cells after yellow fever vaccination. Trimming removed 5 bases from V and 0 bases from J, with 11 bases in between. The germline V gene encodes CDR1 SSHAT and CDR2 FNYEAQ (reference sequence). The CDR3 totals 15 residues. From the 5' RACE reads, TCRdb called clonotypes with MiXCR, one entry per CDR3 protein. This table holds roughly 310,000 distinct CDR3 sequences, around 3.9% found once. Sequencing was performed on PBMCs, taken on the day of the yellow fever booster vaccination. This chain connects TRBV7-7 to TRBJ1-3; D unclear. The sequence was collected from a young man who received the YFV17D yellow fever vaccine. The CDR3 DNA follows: TGTGCCAGCAGCCACTCGAGGGACTCTGGAAACACCATATATTTT. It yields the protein CASSHSRDSGNTIYF.